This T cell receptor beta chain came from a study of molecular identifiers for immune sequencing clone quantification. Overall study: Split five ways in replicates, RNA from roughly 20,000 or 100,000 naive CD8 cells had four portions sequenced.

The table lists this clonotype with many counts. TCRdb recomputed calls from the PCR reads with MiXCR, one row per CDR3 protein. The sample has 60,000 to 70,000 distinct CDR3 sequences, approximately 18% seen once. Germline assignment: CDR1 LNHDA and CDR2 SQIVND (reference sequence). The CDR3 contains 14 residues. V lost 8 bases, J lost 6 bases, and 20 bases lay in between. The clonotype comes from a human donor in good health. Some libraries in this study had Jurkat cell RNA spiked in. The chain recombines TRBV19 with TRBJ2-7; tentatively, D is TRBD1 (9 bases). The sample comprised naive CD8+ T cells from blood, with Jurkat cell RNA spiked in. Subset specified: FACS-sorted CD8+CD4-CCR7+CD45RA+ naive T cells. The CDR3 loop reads CASSFGTGTSEQYF. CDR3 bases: TGTGCCAGTTCCTTCGGGACAGGGACTAGCGAGCAGTACTTC.